This T cell receptor (beta chain) appears in the sequencing data of a study of cytomegalovirus exposure and HLA in healthy donors (dated by TCRdb to the late 2010s). Context from the whole study: According to an earlier analysis of 587 of the donors, roughly 180 million T cells yielded some 110 million unique TCR beta sequences and 250 to 350 Gb of sequence data. An early release covering 550 to 700 HLA-typed donors comprised 300 to 350 gigabases of sequencing data and 85 million or so unique TCR sequences. Among the 398 genotyped donors, under 90% belonged to the genetic ancestry cluster associated with self-reported Caucasian donors. The aim of the study was to test whether cataloging public T cell receptors could identify signatures of past pathogen exposure. Using immunosequencing, the study profiled T cell repertoires from 500 to 800 subjects and related those repertoires to cytomegalovirus serostatus. Besides the first cohort of approximately 670 subjects, a separate validation cohort made up of over 100 different subjects was used. High-throughput TCR immunosequencing, statistical association of individual TCRs with disease status, and machine learning were combined to predict cytomegalovirus infection status. A later analysis re-examined previously published TCR beta repertoires from about 700 donors and added high-resolution HLA genotyping to investigate patterns of TCR occurrence. In the later analysis, no new phenotypic data were used to find candidate immune exposures; instead, reliance was placed on TCR beta sequences and their occurrence across donors. In an earlier analysis of 500 to 650 of the donors, high-throughput TCR beta sequencing was used to judge whether each TCR beta V gene segment behaved as functional or pseudogenic. Donor age, sex, ethnicity and CMV serostatus were collected together with the repertoire data. A later genetic analysis took genome-wide SNP genotypes for about 55% of the 666 donors and used that subset as a discovery cohort. All discovery cohort repertoires had been generated using a single sequencing platform. HLA typing included class I and class II loci at four-digit resolution. Typing coverage differed by locus: A, B, C, DRB1 and DQB1 were typed in roughly 620-640 donors, DQA1 in roughly 510, DPA1 in some 570, and DPB1 in 400 to 490. Because of strong linkage in the cohort, four to six DR-DQ haplotypes were treated as single units for association and clustering. On average, 235,054 unique TCR beta nucleotide sequences were sequenced per donor among more than 350 genotyped donors of the cohort, with roughly a sixth of those sequences being non-productive.

Note on this clone: Its antigen is still unknown. The record has no base qualities; no much larger clone is one base away.

On the study overall, not on this receptor specifically: The classifier was reported to diagnose cytomegalovirus status with high specificity and sensitivity in both the original cohort and the validation cohort. When HLA alleles, especially DR and DQ, strongly co-occurred, TCR associations were difficult to assign to individual alleles. Sequencing depth was assumed to be roughly uniform across donors in the presence/absence analyses, though that assumption may not hold. A few of the identified cytomegalovirus-associated TCR beta chains were confirmed in vitro to be specific for cytomegalovirus antigens. For the cohort, immune exposure information was limited to CMV serostatus. Linkage disequilibrium might explain the correlated functional status among segregating V segments, but an unknown experimental factor could not be excluded. Only TCR beta chains were sequenced in this cohort, and the absence of alpha or paired-chain data limited detectable features. Compared with equally common non-associated chains, HLA-associated TCR beta chains in a later analysis were more clonally expanded and had lower generation probabilities. In the study, approximately 160 TCR beta chains were listed as associated with cytomegalovirus. Because HLA typing was missing for some donors at each locus, association tests included only the typed subset. The 87-base-pair reads could not distinguish some IMGT-functional V segments, including TRBV6-2 and TRBV6-3, so those segments were excluded. Because counts were too low, 15 to 20 rarely observed V segments, including chromosome 9 orphons, were left out of the earlier analysis of 587 of the donors. Broadly in line with IMGT annotations, most TCR beta V segments showed up in productive rearrangements about 90% or about 30% of the time in an earlier analysis of under 700 of the donors. A cluster of highly shared sequence variants was judged likely to represent a technical artifact of the sequencing pipeline. Most TCR sequences were seen in very few donors, while some public TCRs were found in many individuals. A later analysis found that most CMV-associated TCR beta chains appeared HLA-restricted, with HLA associations seemingly driven largely by CMV exposure. A further reported finding was that TCR beta sequences accurately predicted the HLA-A and HLA-B alleles for most subjects in the first cohort. In a later analysis, TCR association rates were found to vary across HLA loci, with the most associated TCRs seen for DRB1 alleles and the fewest for HLA-C alleles. According to a later genetic analysis, donors in an Asian-associated ancestry cluster had fewer N-insertions in productive TCRs than the approximately 700-donor mean. A later analysis reported that several top co-occurrence clusters appeared linked to parvovirus B19, influenza, CMV and Epstein-Barr virus. In a later analysis, around 17,000 TCR beta sequences were associated with specific HLA alleles at a false discovery rate of 0.05. The authors suggested that the approach could potentially be extended to other disease states and immunological phenotypes. An association between a missense DCLRE1C variant and V-gene and J-gene trimming of TCR beta chains was found in a later genetic analysis and replicated in an independent cohort.

The cohort comprised 550 to 700 healthy bone marrow donors. At the time of sampling, all cohort members were nominally healthy, though unrecorded immune exposures were likely present. Of the 650 to 750 cohort members, 250 to 300 had positive CMV serostatus and around 350 had negative CMV serostatus, and CMV serostatus was not recorded for the donor. Each donor provided a peripheral blood sample, and peripheral blood mononuclear cells were used for TCR beta sequencing. Genomic DNA was extracted from the blood cell samples with the Qiagen DNeasy Blood Extraction Kit. The library was obtained by the immunoSEQ multiplex PCR assay. For the multiplex PCR, a mixture combining 60 forward primers for TCR Vbeta segments and 13 reverse primers for TCR Jbeta segments was used. Amplification of the CDR3 region of rearranged TCR beta genes was performed with a multiplex PCR assay on genomic DNA. The amplified TCR beta libraries were sequenced on the Illumina HiSeq System as 87-base-pair reads. Per the authors' processing: Across the 700 or so repertoires, a later analysis counted about 81 million unique TCR beta chains, approximately 12 million of which were shared by at least two donors. Raw reads were error-corrected and collapsed into unique sequences by a nearest-neighbor algorithm in which closely related sequences were merged to remove PCR and sequencing errors. Alignment of CDR3 sequences to IMGT reference sequences was used to assign V, D and J gene segments. For a sequence to be retained, a match of at least six nucleotides was required to both a V gene segment and a J gene segment. A rearrangement counted as productive if the CDR3 had no stop codons and remained in frame with V and J, and every other rearrangement counted as non-productive. Following IMGT convention, CDR3 was defined as the stretch from the second conserved V-encoded cysteine up to the conserved J-encoded phenylalanine. The earlier analysis of 587 of the donors excluded sequences that lacked an unambiguous match to a single V gene segment. An earlier analysis of 500 to 600 of the donors classified V segments as functional when productive rearrangements were above 56.7% and as segregating when the standard deviation between donors was above 5%. To diagnose cytomegalovirus status from the catalog of TCR beta chain sequences, a statistical classification framework was built. V and J gene assignment, in a later analysis, came from comparing TCR nucleotide sequences with IMGT/GENE-DB human TR gene sequences. In a later analysis, CDR3 sequences and most-parsimonious VDJ recombination scenarios were assigned using the TCRdist pipeline. A later analysis defined each TCR beta chain by its CDR3 amino acid sequence plus V-gene family, and excluded reads lacking a unique V-gene family. To address suspected cross-contamination and a sequencing artifact, a later analysis removed 450 to 700 highly shared, low-generation-probability nucleotide sequences. For each public chain, a later analysis derived a clonal expansion index from normalized ranks of inferred template counts within each repertoire. In a later analysis, generation probabilities were computed with a VDJ recombination model fitted to out-of-frame rearrangements, and the resulting probabilities were checked against IGoR. In a later analysis, TCR-TCR, TCR-HLA and TCR-CMV co-occurrence was scored with hypergeometric tests, and a repertoire-size bias correction was applied to TCR pairs. To estimate false discovery rates, a later analysis permuted the HLA or CMV assignments 20 times. In a later analysis, co-occurring TCRs were grouped with DBSCAN, and TCRdist sequence similarity was added when clustering was performed within HLA-allele-positive subsets. For co-occurrence clustering, repertoires with fewer than 30,000 or more than 120,000 public chains were excluded, along with five or six repertoires with anomalous nucleotide sharing. Entries here come from immuneACCESS through TCRdb and include only in-frame sequences with V and J called. Some clones fail to appear in such tables; in the studies checked, an unresolved V gene covers under half of the shortfall, and the cause of the remainder is unknown. V, J and clone size reflect that table, while D and trimming were determined from the DNA. This sample holds 110,000 or so clones; 74% were observed only once. Jointly, the top ten make up 2% to 2.5% of the sample.

The CDR3 measures 16 amino acids from cysteine to phenylalanine. The kept DNA is CDR3 alone, 48 bases in frame from the first base. V trim: 5 bases; J trim: 9 bases; unmatched bases: 11. CDR1 is given as SGHNT and CDR2 as YYREEE, both from the germline V gene (reference sequence). What was sequenced was PBMCs. The chain is assembled from TRBV5-4 and TRBJ1-6; TRBD1 aligns with 10 central bases. This clonotype originated in a human donor in good health. The nucleotide sequence reads as follows: TGTGCCAGCAGACTGGGACAGGGGTCAACCTTTTCACCCCTCCACTTT. This codes for CASRLGQGSTFSPLHF.